This passage covers 32 T cell receptor beta chains from one sample sequenced in a study of shared clonotypes between healthy human individuals (dated by TCRdb to about 2020). The library was generated by the immunoSEQ multiplex PCR assay. As stored in TCRdb, this immuneACCESS dataset retains in-frame rearrangements with V and J assigned. A fraction of the clones does not appear; measured against another copy, unresolved V genes explain less than half of the discrepancy, and the remainder lacks a known reason. This sample lists over a million clones; 75% to 80% were detected once. In total, the top ten clones hold around 0.47% of the sample. Source material: memory CD4+ T cells from PBMCs. The intended sense of this specimen's cell subset or site label: CD45RA-negative fraction. The receptors were sampled from a man younger than 35 in good health. Some clones in this sample may be carry-over from other donors' samples.

The chain links TRBV11-2 to TRBJ2-2, with 8 nucleotides matching TRBD2. Germline-derived CDR1 and CDR2 are SGHAT and FQNNGV. V was pared by 8 bases and J by 5 bases, with 4 bases of the junction left unmatched. The CDR3 length is 13 residues. DNA for the CDR3: TGTGCCAGCCGGACTAGCTTGACCGGGGAGCTGTTTTTT. Translation: CASRTSLTGELFF.

A remark on this clone: At one boundary the junction diverges from the germline segment, which might be a read error. The V gene is TRBV7-9, the J gene TRBJ2-4; D may be TRBD2 (6 bases). The germline V gene encodes CDR1 SEHNR and CDR2 FQNEAQ (reference sequence). The CDR3 has 14 amino acids. The CDR3 sequence is CASSQLQGRGFFNF. In nucleotides, the CDR3 is TGTGCCAGCAGCCAGCTGCAAGGGCGGGGCTTTTTCAACTTC.

The CDR3 here is CSRGDYNEQFF. CDR3 DNA sequence: TGTTCGAGGGGAGACTACAATGAGCAGTTCTTC. The chain carries TRBV6-1 and TRBJ2-1; possibly TRBD1 or TRBD2 for D (5 bases each). Germline assignment: CDR1 MNHNS and CDR2 SASEGT. The CDR3 has 11 residues.

This clone was recorded a few times. This chain connects TRBV11-2 to TRBJ2-3; D remains unclear. Germline-derived CDR1 and CDR2 are SGHAT and FQNNGV. The CDR3 is 16 amino acids. Trimming cost V 4 bases and J 4 bases, with 18 bases left between them. The CDR3 protein is CASSYPPAGVADTQYF. Written as DNA, the CDR3 is TGTGCCAGCAGCTACCCGCCAGCTGGTGTGGCAGATACGCAGTATTTT.

This chain links TRBV9 with TRBJ2-6, with D maybe TRBD1 (5 bases). Germline-derived CDR1 and CDR2 are SGDLS and YYNGEE. The ends were cut back, 3 bases at V and 4 bases at J, with 11 bases in the middle. The CDR3 is 15 residues long. In nucleotides, the CDR3 is TGTGCCAGCAGCGCCCAGGGCACAGGGGCCAACGTCCTGACTTTC. Its translation is CASSAQGTGANVLTF.

This sequence joins TRBV18 and TRBJ2-1; D is possibly TRBD2 (5 bases). The V and J ends lost 3 bases and 14 bases respectively, with 20 bases between them. The CDR3 has 14 amino acids. Germline CDR1 is KGHSH and CDR2 is LQKENI. The CDR3 protein is CASSPYGIGIGKFF. The CDR3 region has the DNA TGTGCCAGCTCACCCTACGGCATCGGGATCGGCAAGTTCTTC.

The V gene is TRBV7-6, the J gene TRBJ1-5; D gene uncertain. Germline assignment: CDR1 SGHVS and CDR2 FNYEAQ. This CDR3 contains 14 residues. V lost 1 base and J lost 2, with 6 bases in between. The CDR3 loop is CASSLEGRNQPQHF. CDR3 coding DNA: TGTGCCAGCAGCTTAGAAGGTCGCAATCAGCCCCAGCATTTT.

As concerns this clone: The sample carries other DNA sequences with the same CDR3. The V gene is TRBV6-6, the J gene TRBJ2-1, with a possible D match to TRBD2 (5 bases). Per the germline V gene, CDR1 is MNHNY and CDR2 is SVGAGI (reference sequence). CDR3 length equals 14 residues. V dropped 6 bases and J dropped 3 bases, with 12 bases sitting between them. CDR3 protein: CASSLGGSYNEQFF. CDR3 bases: TGTGCCAGCAGCCTAGGAGGCAGCTACAATGAGCAGTTCTTC.

This clone was seen once. Other DNA sequences in the sample encode the same CDR3. This chain connects TRBV28 to TRBJ2-2; no firm D call. V lost 7 bases to trimming and J lost 5 bases, with 11 bases between them. Germline loops: CDR1 MDHEN, CDR2 SYDVKM. The CDR3 runs to 13 residues. Written as DNA, the CDR3 is TGTGCCAGCACCCCTGGGCATACCGGGGAGCTGTTTTTT. The encoded protein is CASTPGHTGELFF.

About this clone itself: Other nucleotide sequences in the sample specify the same CDR3. V gene TRBV5-1 combines with J gene TRBJ2-7; 12 bases match TRBD2. The CDR3 is made up of 16 amino acids. Trimming cost V 0 bases and J 2 bases; bases outside gene matches: 3. The germline gives CDR1 SGHRS, CDR2 YFSETQ. This CDR3 is CASSLETSGSPYEQYF. The CDR3 DNA reads TGCGCCAGCAGCTTGGAGACTAGCGGGAGCCCCTACGAGCAGTACTTC. Combining the CDR3 with reference TRBV5-1 and TRBJ2-7 gives the whole variable domain KAGVTQTPRYLIKTRGQQVTLSCSPISGHRSVSWYQQTPGQGLQFLFEYFSETQRNKGNFPGRFSGRQFSNSRSEMNVSTLELGDSALYLCASSLETSGSPYEQYFGPGTRLTVT.

This clone was seen a handful of times. The V call is TRBV6-1, the J call TRBJ2-5; 7 positions agree with TRBD2. The CDR3 extends over 17 amino acids. J lost 4 bases, V lost 2 bases, and 13 bases had no gene match. Germline loops: CDR1 MNHNS, CDR2 SASEGT. CDR3 sequence: CASSERRGGSLGETQYF. DNA for the CDR3: TGTGCCAGCAGTGAAAGAAGGGGAGGGAGTTTAGGAGAGACCCAGTACTTC.

The chain links TRBV5-1 to TRBJ2-1; no definite D call. Deletions cut 6 bases from V and 9 bases from J, with 13 bases between. CDR3 length: 12 amino acids. The germline CDR1 and CDR2 sequences are SGHRS and YFSETQ. The CDR3 protein is CASNILGGEQFF. In nucleotides, the CDR3 is TGCGCCAGCAACATTCTGGGTGGTGAGCAGTTCTTC.

As for this clone: The same CDR3 also results from other DNA sequences found in this sample. The chain couples TRBV6-5 to TRBJ1-4; D call uncertain. Looked up from germline, CDR1 is MNHEY and CDR2 is SVGAGI. V lost 2 bases and J lost 3, with 10 bases in between. This CDR3 has 15 amino acids. This CDR3 reads CASSYGGGSNEKLFF. The CDR3, as DNA: TGTGCCAGCAGTTACGGTGGCGGGTCTAATGAAAAACTGTTTTTT.

The rearrangement links TRBV5-1 to TRBJ2-7; the match to TRBD2 covers 7 bases. The CDR3 contains 15 residues. V shed 0 bases and J 2 bases; nucleotides not matched to a gene: 5. CDR1 and CDR2 (germline): SGHRS, YFSETQ. The CDR3, as DNA: TGCGCCAGCAGCTTGGCCGCTAGCGGCCCCTACGAGCAGTACTTC. Encoded protein: CASSLAASGPYEQYF.

This sequence joins TRBV5-6 and TRBJ2-2; 9 nucleotides align to TRBD2. CDR1 is SGHDT and CDR2 is YYEEEE in the germline V gene. Trimming cost V 0 bases and J 4 bases; bases outside gene matches: 4. This CDR3 comprises 16 residues. The chain's CDR3 is CASSLAPTSGTGELFF. In nucleotides, the CDR3 is TGTGCCAGCAGCTTGGCCCCGACTAGCGGCACCGGGGAGCTGTTTTTT.

The chain carries TRBV30 and TRBJ1-3; 10 bases align to TRBD1. Trimming at V came to 1 base and at J to 8 bases, leaving 5 bases not matched to a gene. The germline V gene encodes CDR1 GTSNPN and CDR2 SVGIG (reference sequence). This CDR3 has 14 amino acids. DNA for the CDR3: TGTGCCTGGAGTGCCTGGGACAGGGGTGACACCATATATTTT. As protein: CAWSAWDRGDTIYF.

The chain uses TRBV28 and TRBJ2-5; D is undetermined. V was pared by 7 bases and J by 5 bases, with 11 bases between. CDR3 length: 12 residues. Germline assignment: CDR1 MDHEN and CDR2 SYDVKM. CDR3 DNA: TGTGCCAGCACGAATCATGGCGAGACCCAGTACTTC. Translation: CASTNHGETQYF.

V usage is TRBV11-2 and J usage is TRBJ2-1, with D perhaps TRBD2 (5 bases). The CDR3 is 13 amino acids. V lost 0 bases and J 9 bases, leaving 9 bases between the germline ends. Germline V gives CDR1 SGHAT, CDR2 FQNNGV. CDR3 sequence reads: CASSLEPAGEQFF. CDR3 nucleotide sequence: TGTGCCAGCAGCTTAGAACCGGCGGGTGAGCAGTTCTTC.

The chain links TRBV6-1 to TRBJ2-7; 10 nucleotides match TRBD2. CDR1 and CDR2 (germline): MNHNS, SASEGT. This CDR3 contains 15 residues. V lost 4 bases and J lost 3; bases outside the gene matches: 6. The CDR3 DNA sequence: TGTGCCAGCAGTGTGGCTAGCGGGAGTTACTACGAGCAGTACTTC. Translated, it gives CASSVASGSYYEQYF.

The CDR3 region has the DNA TGCGCCAGCAGCCCACGACTAGCGGGGGCCTGCAATGAGCAGTTCTTC. Amino acids: CASSPRLAGACNEQFF. The rearrangement uses TRBV5-1 and TRBJ2-1; 12 bases agree with TRBD2. Germline loops: CDR1 SGHRS, CDR2 YFSETQ. V was clipped by 4 bases and J by 6 bases; unmatched bases: 8. This CDR3 has 16 amino acids.

The V gene is TRBV29-1, the J gene TRBJ2-1, with TRBD2 matching 14 bases. Trimming cost V 5 bases and J 0 bases; bases outside gene matches: 3. The germline CDR1 and CDR2 sequences are SQVTM and ANQGSEA. The CDR3 spans 16 residues. CDR3 in amino acids: CSVSGTSGSSYNEQFF. In nucleotides, the CDR3 is TGCAGCGTTTCCGGGACTAGCGGGAGCTCCTACAATGAGCAGTTCTTC.

This chain connects TRBV28 to TRBJ2-7, with D hard to call. Germline CDR1 and CDR2: MDHEN and SYDVKM. The length of the CDR3 is 13 residues. Trimming pared 6 bases from V and 4 bases from J, leaving 13 bases between. The CDR3 nucleotides are TGTGCCAGCAGGATTCCCGGTGGGTACGAGCAGTACTTC. Amino acid sequence: CASRIPGGYEQYF.

This chain joins TRBV27 and TRBJ1-2, with TRBD1 matching over 9 bases. The germline V gene encodes CDR1 MNHEY and CDR2 SMNVEV (reference sequence). This CDR3 has 16 amino acids. Trimming removed 6 bases from V and 2 bases from J; junction bases left unmatched: 10. Here the CDR3 reads CASSRLQGALNYGYTF. As DNA, the CDR3 is TGTGCCAGCAGCCGCCTACAGGGGGCGCTGAACTATGGCTACACCTTC.

The chain has TRBV7-2 and TRBJ1-5; D not certain. CDR3 size: 14 residues. V lost 4 bases and J 4 bases, leaving 11 bases between the germline ends. CDR1 and CDR2 from the germline V gene are SGHTA and FQGNSA. The CDR3 loop is CASSSSTINQPQHF. The DNA for the CDR3 is TGTGCCAGCAGCTCCTCGACAATTAATCAGCCCCAGCATTTT.

The chain is built from TRBV6-5 and TRBJ2-3, with 10 bases identical to TRBD1. The V and J ends lost 11 bases and 2 bases, in that order; junction bases with no gene match: 10. The CDR3 extends over 15 amino acids. CDR1 and CDR2 (germline): MNHEY, SVGAGI. The CDR3 DNA reads as TGTGCCCCGGACAGGGGGGGATCGGTCACAGATACGCAGTATTTT. It specifies CAPDRGGSVTDTQYF.

The chain has TRBV2 and TRBJ1-2, with no clear D. Germline V lookup: CDR1 SNHLY, CDR2 FYNNEI. The germline V and J ends were trimmed by 5 bases and 7 bases, with 8 bases remaining between them. CDR3 length: 11 residues. The CDR3 sequence: CASSLQRGYTF. The DNA for the CDR3 is TGTGCCAGCAGTTTACAACGTGGCTACACCTTC.

The gene calls are TRBV28 and TRBJ1-1; no clear D. CDR1 MDHEN and CDR2 SYDVKM come from the germline V gene. This CDR3 contains 13 residues. V lost 4 bases and J lost 6, with 12 bases in between. The CDR3 loop reads CASSSEQSPEAFF. DNA of the CDR3: TGTGCCAGCAGTTCCGAACAGAGCCCTGAAGCTTTCTTT.

The V call is TRBV10-2, the J call TRBJ2-7; 10 bases fit TRBD2. The V gene end was trimmed by 3 bases and the J gene end by 0 bases; junction bases not matched to a gene: 14. The CDR3 consists of 19 residues. In germline, CDR1 is WSHSY, CDR2 SAAADI. The CDR3, as DNA: TGCGCCAGCAGTGATGTTCTGGCTAGCGGGGGAAGGGGCTCCTACGAGCAGTACTTC. Encoded protein: CASSDVLASGGRGSYEQYF.

J is TRBJ1-3 and V is TRBV9; D unresolved. This CDR3 has 16 amino acids. Germline CDR1 and CDR2: SGDLS and YYNGEE. The ends were cut back, 0 bases at V and 0 bases at J, with 10 bases in the middle. The CDR3 nucleotides are TGTGCCAGCAGCGTAGATCGACCGAGCTCTGGAAACACCATATATTTT. Translating it yields CASSVDRPSSGNTIYF. Looking up the rest from reference TRBV9 and TRBJ1-3 gives the full variable domain: DSGVTQTPKHLITATGQRVTLRCSPRSGDLSVYWYQQSLDQGLQFLIQYYNGEERAKGNILERFSAQQFPDLHSELNLSSLELGDSALYFCASSVDRPSSGNTIYFGEGSWLTVV.

To note about this clone: Other DNA sequences in the sample encode the same CDR3. The rearrangement uses TRBV6-5 and TRBJ1-3; perhaps TRBD1 as D (6 bases). With 5 bases removed from V and 0 bases from J, the gap between germline ends came to 11 bases. The CDR3 covers 15 residues. CDR1 MNHEY and CDR2 SVGAGI come from the germline V gene. CDR3 sequence reads: CASSRGQLSGNTIYF. The CDR3, as DNA: TGTGCCAGCAGTCGCGGACAGCTCTCTGGAAACACCATATATTTT.

This chain's CDR3 is CASGRMQNTEAFF. CDR3 DNA: TGTGCCAGCGGACGGATGCAGAACACTGAAGCTTTCTTT. The rearrangement links TRBV4-2 to TRBJ1-1; D not certain. The CDR3 is 13 amino acids. CDR1 and CDR2 (germline): LGHNA, YNFKEQ. Trimming left V 8 bases short and J 1 base short, with 11 bases between.

The chain recombines TRBV28 with TRBJ2-1; 9 bases align to TRBD2. This CDR3 has 16 residues. In germline, CDR1 is MDHEN, CDR2 SYDVKM. V was clipped by 2 bases and J by 4 bases; unmatched bases: 6. The CDR3 is CASSLGGLAGYNEQFF. The CDR3 DNA is TGTGCCAGCAGTTTAGGCGGGCTAGCGGGGTACAATGAGCAGTTCTTC. Using reference TRBV28 and TRBJ2-1 for the parts outside the CDR3, the full variable domain is DVKVTQSSRYLVKRTGEKVFLECVQDMDHENMFWYRQDPGLGLRLIYFSYDVKMKEKGDIPEGYSVSREKKERFSLILESASTNQTSMYLCASSLGGLAGYNEQFFGPGTRLTVL.